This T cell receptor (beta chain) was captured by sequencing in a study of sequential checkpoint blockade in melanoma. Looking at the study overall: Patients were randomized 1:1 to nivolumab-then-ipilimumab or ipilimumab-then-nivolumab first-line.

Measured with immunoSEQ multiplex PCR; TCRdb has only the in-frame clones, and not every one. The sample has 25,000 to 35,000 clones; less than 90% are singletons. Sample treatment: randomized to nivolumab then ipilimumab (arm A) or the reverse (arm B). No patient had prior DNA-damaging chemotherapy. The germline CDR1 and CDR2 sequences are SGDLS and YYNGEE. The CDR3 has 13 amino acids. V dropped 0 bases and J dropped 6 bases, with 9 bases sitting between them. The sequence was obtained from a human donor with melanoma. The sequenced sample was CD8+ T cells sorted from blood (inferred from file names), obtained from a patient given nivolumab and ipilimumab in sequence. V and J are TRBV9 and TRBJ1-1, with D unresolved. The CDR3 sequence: CASSVEAGPEAFF. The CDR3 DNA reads TGTGCCAGCAGCGTAGAGGCGGGCCCTGAAGCTTTCTTT.